The present T cell receptor beta chain was sequenced within a study of long-term antiretroviral therapy in people with HIV. Sequencing used immunoSEQ v3.0 at survey level. Clones were sequenced by immunoSEQ multiplex PCR, and TCRdb holds only the in-frame ones, with some missing. Among some 14,000 clones listed, roughly 80% were seen once. Germline V CDR1 and CDR2: LNHDA, SQIVND (reference sequence). The CDR3 contains 14 residues. The V end was cut by 3 bases, the J end by 8 bases, with 17 bases between. The sample consisted of unsorted PBMCs, taken 1.8 years before starting antiretroviral therapy. The chain is built from TRBV19 and TRBJ2-7, with a possible D match to TRBD1 (5 bases). The clonotype was recovered from a woman in her 40s with HIV. The CDR3 reads CASSISMDDRKQYF. The DNA for the CDR3 is TGTGCCAGTAGTATCTCAATGGATGACAGAAAGCAGTACTTC.